This T cell receptor beta chain was retrieved from a study of blood T cell repertoires in COVID-19. Study summary: Material from acute and convalescent COVID-19 was sourced from the United States, Italy and Spain. T cells, B-cell-depleted T cells, or PBMCs provided the cDNA or gDNA that served as material.

The CDR3 has 14 residues. Trimming shortened V by 2 bases and J by 4 bases, and 10 bases separated the two germline ends. CDR1 is SGHTA and CDR2 is FQGTGA in the germline V gene. Sequencing was performed with immunoSEQ multiplex PCR; in TCRdb, only in-frame clones are kept and a portion is missing. The table has 90,000 to 100,000 clones, 75% to 90% seen once; the top ten hold 1.7%. The rearrangement links TRBV7-3 to TRBJ2-3, with D maybe TRBD1 (6 bases). The receptor was isolated from a man aged 80 or over with acute or convalescent COVID-19. Sample: peripheral blood. The CDR3 reads CASSLGGNADTQYF. The CDR3 DNA is TGTGCCAGCAGCTTAGGGGGCAACGCAGATACGCAGTATTTT. Looking up the rest from reference TRBV7-3 and TRBJ2-3 gives the full variable domain: GAGVSQTPSNKVTEKGKYVELRCDPISGHTALYWYRQSLGQGPEFLIYFQGTGAADDSGLPNDRFFAVRPEGSVSTLKIQRTERGDSAVYLCASSLGGNADTQYFGPGTRLTVL.